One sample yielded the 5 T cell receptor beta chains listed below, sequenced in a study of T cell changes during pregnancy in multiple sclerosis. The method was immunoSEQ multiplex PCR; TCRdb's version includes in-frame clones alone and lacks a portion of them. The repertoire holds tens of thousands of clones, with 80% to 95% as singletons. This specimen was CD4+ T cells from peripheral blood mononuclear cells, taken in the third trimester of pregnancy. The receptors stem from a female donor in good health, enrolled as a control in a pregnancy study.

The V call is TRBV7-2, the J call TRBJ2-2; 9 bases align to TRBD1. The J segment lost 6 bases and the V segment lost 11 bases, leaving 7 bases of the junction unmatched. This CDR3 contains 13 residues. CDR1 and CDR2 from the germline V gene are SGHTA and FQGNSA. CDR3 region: CAGGQGFPGELFF. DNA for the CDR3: TGTGCCGGCGGACAGGGGTTTCCCGGGGAGCTGTTTTTT.

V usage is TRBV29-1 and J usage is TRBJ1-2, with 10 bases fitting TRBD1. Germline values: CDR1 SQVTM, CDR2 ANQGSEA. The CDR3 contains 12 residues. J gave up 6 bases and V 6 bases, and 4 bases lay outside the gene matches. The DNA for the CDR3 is TGCAGCGTCGGGACAGGGGACCATGGCTACACCTTC. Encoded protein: CSVGTGDHGYTF.

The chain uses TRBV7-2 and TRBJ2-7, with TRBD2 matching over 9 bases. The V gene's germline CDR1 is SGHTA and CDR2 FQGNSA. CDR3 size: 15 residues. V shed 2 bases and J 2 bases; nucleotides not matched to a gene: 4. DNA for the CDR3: TGTGCCAGCAGCTTAACCAGCGGGGGGCCCTACGAGCAGTACTTC. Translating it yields CASSLTSGGPYEQYF.

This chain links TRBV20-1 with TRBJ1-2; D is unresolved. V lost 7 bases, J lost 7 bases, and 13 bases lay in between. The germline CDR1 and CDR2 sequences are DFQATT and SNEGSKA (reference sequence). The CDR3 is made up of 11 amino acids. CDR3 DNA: TGCAGTGGGCCCGCGGAGGGTGGCTACACCTTC. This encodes CSGPAEGGYTF.

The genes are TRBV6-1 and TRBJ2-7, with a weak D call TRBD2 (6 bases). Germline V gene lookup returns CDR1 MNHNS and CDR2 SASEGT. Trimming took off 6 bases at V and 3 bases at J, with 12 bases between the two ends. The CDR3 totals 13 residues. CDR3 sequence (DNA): TGTGCCAGCAGAGATTCGGGACTCTACGAGCAGTACTTC. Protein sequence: CASRDSGLYEQYF.